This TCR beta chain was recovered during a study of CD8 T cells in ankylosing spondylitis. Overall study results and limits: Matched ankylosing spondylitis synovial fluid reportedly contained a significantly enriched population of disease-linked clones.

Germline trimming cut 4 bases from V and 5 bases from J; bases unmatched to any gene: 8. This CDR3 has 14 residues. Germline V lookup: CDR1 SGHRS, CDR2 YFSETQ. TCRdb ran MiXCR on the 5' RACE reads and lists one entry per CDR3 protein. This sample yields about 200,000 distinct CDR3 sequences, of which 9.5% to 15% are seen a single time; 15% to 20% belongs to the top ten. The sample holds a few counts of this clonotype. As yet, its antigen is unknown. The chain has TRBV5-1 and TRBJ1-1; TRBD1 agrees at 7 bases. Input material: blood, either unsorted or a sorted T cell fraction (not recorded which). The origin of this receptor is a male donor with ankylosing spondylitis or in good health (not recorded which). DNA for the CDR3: TGCGCCAGCAGCCTCGGGACAGCCGATACTGAAGCTTTCTTT. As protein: CASSLGTADTEAFF.